The present TCR beta chain was sequenced within a study of radiotherapy plus CTLA-4 blockade in lung cancer. Study-level background: Among all patients, roughly 17% showed objective responses, while 30% to 35% had disease control.

Focal radiation plus CTLA-4 blockade with ipilimumab was administered to patients who had chemo-refractory metastatic non-small-cell lung cancer. The count of this clone is one. Its specificity is not known. Clones were sequenced by immunoSEQ multiplex PCR, and TCRdb holds only the in-frame ones, with some missing. The table shows tens of thousands of clones, with about 78% occurring only once. The V gene's germline CDR1 is SGHVS and CDR2 FNYEAQ. The CDR3 covers 15 residues. Germline trimming cut 5 bases from V and 4 bases from J; bases unmatched to any gene: 10. Study-wide results and caveats: Radiotherapy was combined with ipilimumab, and tumor-derived TCR clones then expanded in blood.

The sample consisted of peripheral blood, taken from a patient treated with radiotherapy plus ipilimumab. This sequence originates from a human donor with non-small cell lung cancer who had a partial response to radiotherapy plus ipilimumab. Some clones in this sample may be carry-over from other donors' samples. The chain recombines TRBV7-6 with TRBJ2-5, with 7 bases aligning to TRBD2. The CDR3 is CASSPGGVTGETQYF. The DNA for the CDR3 is TGTGCCAGCAGCCCTGGGGGGGTAACGGGAGAGACCCAGTACTTC.